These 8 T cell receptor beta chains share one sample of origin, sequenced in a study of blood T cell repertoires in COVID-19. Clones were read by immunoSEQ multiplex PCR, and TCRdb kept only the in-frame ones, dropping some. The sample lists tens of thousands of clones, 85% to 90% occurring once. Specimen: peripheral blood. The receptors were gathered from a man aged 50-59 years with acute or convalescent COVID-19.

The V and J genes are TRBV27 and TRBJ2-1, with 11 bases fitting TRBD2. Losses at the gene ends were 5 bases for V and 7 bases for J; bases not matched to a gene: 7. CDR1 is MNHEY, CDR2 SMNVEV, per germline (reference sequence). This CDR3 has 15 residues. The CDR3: CASSPIAGGQNEQFF. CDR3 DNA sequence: TGTGCCAGCAGTCCCATAGCGGGGGGGCAGAATGAGCAGTTCTTC.

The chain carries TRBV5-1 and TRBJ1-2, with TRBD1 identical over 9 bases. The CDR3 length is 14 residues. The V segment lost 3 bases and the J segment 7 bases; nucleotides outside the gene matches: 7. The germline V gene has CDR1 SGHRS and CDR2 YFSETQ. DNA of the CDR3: TGCGCCAGCAGCTACGGACAGGGGCAAAGTGGCTACACCTTC. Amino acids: CASSYGQGQSGYTF.

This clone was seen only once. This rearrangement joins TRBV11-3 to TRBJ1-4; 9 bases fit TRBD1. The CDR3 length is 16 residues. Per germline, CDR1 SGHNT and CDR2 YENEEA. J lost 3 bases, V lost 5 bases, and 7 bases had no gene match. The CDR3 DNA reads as TGTGCCAGCAGCCCACAGGGGGCGCCGGCTAATGAAAAACTGTTTTTT. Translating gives CASSPQGAPANEKLFF.

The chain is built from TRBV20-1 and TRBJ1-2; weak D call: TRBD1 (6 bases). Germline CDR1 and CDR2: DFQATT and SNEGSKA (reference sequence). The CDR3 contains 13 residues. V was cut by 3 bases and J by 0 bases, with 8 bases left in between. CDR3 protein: CSASDRTNYGYTF. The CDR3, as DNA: TGCAGTGCTAGTGACAGGACTAACTATGGCTACACCTTC.

The CDR3 region is CSASGTIGSPLHF. CDR3 in DNA: TGCAGTGCTAGTGGGACAATAGGCTCACCCCTCCACTTT. This chain uses TRBV20-1 with TRBJ1-6; maybe TRBD1 (6 bases). There are 13 residues in the CDR3. Germline lookup yields CDR1 DFQATT and CDR2 SNEGSKA (reference sequence). Between the trimmed V and J ends, which lost 3 bases and 10 bases, there was a span of 13 bases.

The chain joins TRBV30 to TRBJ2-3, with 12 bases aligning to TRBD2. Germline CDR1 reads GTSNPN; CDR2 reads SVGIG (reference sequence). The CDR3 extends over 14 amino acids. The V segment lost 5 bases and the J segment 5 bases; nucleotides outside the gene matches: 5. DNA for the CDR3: TGTGCCTGGGCTAGCGGGGGGGCTGGAGATACGCAGTATTTT. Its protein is CAWASGGAGDTQYF.

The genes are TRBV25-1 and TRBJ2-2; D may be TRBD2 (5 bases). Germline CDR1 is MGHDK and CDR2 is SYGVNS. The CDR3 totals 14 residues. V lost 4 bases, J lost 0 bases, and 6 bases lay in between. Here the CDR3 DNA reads TGTGCCAGCAGTGCCGGGGCGAACACCGGGGAGCTGTTTTTT. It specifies CASSAGANTGELFF. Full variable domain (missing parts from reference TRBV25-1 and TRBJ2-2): EADIYQTPRYLVIGTGKKITLECSQTMGHDKMYWYQQDPGMELHLIHYSYGVNSTEKGDLSSESTVSRIRTEHFPLTLESARPSHTSQYLCASSAGANTGELFFGEGSRLTVL.

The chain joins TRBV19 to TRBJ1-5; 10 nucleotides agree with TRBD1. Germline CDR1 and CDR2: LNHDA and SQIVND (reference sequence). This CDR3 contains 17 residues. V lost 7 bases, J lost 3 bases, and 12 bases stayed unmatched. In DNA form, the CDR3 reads TGTGCCAGTACTCCCAGGCGGGACAGGGGTCTCAATCAGCCCCAGCATTTT. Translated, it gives CASTPRRDRGLNQPQHF.